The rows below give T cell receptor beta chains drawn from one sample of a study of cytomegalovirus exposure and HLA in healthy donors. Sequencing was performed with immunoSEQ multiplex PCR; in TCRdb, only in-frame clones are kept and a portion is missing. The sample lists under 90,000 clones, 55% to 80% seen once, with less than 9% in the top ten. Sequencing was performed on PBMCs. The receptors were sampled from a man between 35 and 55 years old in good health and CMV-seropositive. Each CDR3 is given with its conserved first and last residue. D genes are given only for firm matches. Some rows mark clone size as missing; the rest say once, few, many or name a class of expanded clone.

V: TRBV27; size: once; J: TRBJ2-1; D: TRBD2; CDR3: CASSSRTSGSNEQFF; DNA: TGTGCCAGCAGTTCCCGGACTAGCGGGAGTAATGAGCAGTTCTTC
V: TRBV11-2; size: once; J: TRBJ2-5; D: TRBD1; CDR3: CASSLAGGQETQYF; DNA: TGTGCCAGCAGCCTCGCAGGGGGCCAAGAGACCCAGTACTTC
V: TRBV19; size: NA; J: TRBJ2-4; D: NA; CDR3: CASTTYPQGKNIQYF; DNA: TGTGCCAGTACTACGTACCCTCAGGGGAAAAACATTCAGTACTTC
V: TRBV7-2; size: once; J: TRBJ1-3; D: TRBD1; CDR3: CASSLVGTGKFGNTIYF; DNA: TGTGCCAGCAGCTTAGTCGGGACAGGGAAATTTGGAAACACCATATATTTT
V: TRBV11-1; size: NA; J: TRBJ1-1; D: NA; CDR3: CASSQTGTMNTEAFF; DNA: TGTGCCAGCAGCCAAACCGGGACAATGAACACTGAAGCTTTCTTT
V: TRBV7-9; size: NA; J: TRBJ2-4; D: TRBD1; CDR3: CASSTGQIEGSQYF; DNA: TGTGCCAGCAGCACGGGACAGATCGAGGGGTCTCAGTACTTC
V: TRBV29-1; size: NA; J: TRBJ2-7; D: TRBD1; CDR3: CSGGTGTYEQYF; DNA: TGCAGCGGTGGGACAGGGACCTACGAGCAGTACTTC
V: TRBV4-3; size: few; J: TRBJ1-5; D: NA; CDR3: CASSQDGRPNGQPQHF; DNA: TGCGCCAGCAGCCAAGATGGCAGACCAAACGGGCAGCCCCAGCATTTT
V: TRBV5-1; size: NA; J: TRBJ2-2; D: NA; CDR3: CASSVREGDTGELFF; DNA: TGCGCCAGCAGCGTTCGTGAAGGGGACACCGGGGAGCTGTTTTTT
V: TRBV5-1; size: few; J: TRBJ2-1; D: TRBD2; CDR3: CASSLAYQRGAYNEQFF; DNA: TGCGCCAGCAGCTTGGCATATCAGCGGGGCGCCTACAATGAGCAGTTCTTC
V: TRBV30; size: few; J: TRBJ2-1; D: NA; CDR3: CAWSGASPYNEQFF; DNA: TGTGCCTGGAGTGGGGCTAGCCCCTACAATGAGCAGTTCTTC
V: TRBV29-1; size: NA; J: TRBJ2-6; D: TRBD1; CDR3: CSVGQGSSGANVLTF; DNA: TGCAGCGTGGGACAGGGAAGCTCTGGGGCCAACGTCCTGACTTTC
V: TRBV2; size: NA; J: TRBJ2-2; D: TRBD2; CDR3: CASTERSGNVGELFF; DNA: TGTGCCAGCACTGAGCGAAGCGGGAACGTCGGGGAGCTGTTTTTT
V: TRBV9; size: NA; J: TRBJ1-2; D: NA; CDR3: CASSVTGGRSYTF; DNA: TGTGCCAGCAGCGTTACGGGAGGGCGCAGCTACACCTTC
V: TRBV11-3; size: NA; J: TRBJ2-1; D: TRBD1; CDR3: CASSLGQDYGQFF; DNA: TGTGCCAGCAGCCTGGGACAGGATTATGGGCAGTTCTTC
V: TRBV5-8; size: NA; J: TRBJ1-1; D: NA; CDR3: CASSLGVINTEAFF; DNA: TGTGCCAGCAGCTTAGGGGTAATTAACACTGAAGCTTTCTTT
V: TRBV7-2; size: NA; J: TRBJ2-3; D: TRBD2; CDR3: CASSLTSGRFTDTQYF; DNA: TGTGCCAGCAGCTTAACTAGCGGGAGGTTCACAGATACGCAGTATTTT
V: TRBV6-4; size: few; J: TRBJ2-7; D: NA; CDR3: CASSDWTPGDDYEQYF; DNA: TGTGCCAGCAGTGACTGGACCCCCGGGGATGATTACGAGCAGTACTTC